Shown below are 12 T cell receptor beta chains from a single sample sequenced in a study of CD4+ T cells in melanoma. Assay: immunoSEQ multiplex PCR; the TCRdb copy retains only in-frame clones and omits some. Of thousands of clones listed, 68% are singletons. The sample comprised cells from a culture (not recorded whether cultured in vitro). The receptors were sampled from a human donor with melanoma.

Regarding this clone: This same CDR3 is encoded by further DNA sequences in the sample. The rearrangement joins TRBV27 to TRBJ2-1; D call uncertain. Trimming shortened V by 6 bases and J by 3 bases, and 3 bases separated the two germline ends. The CDR3 contains 11 residues. The germline CDR1 and CDR2 sequences are MNHEY and SMNVEV (reference sequence). In DNA, the CDR3 is TGTGCCAGCAGGGTCTACAATGAGCAGTTCTTC. Residues: CASRVYNEQFF.

V is TRBV27 and J is TRBJ2-7; 7 bases match TRBD1. CDR3 length: 14 residues. Looked up from germline, CDR1 is MNHEY and CDR2 is SMNVEV (reference sequence). Trimming removed 2 bases from V and 6 bases from J; junction bases left unmatched: 7. CDR3 protein: CASSLGPTGVEQYF. Here the CDR3 DNA reads TGTGCCAGCAGTTTAGGCCCTACAGGGGTCGAGCAGTACTTC.

The CDR3 bases are TGTGCCAGCAGCAACTTCAATTCGGCTAACTATGGCTACACCTTC. Its translation: CASSNFNSANYGYTF. This chain connects TRBV27 to TRBJ1-2; D is uncertain. The CDR3 totals 15 residues. Germline V CDR1 and CDR2: MNHEY, SMNVEV (reference sequence). Trimming took off 6 bases at V and 0 bases at J, with 14 bases between the two ends.

The CDR3 loop is CASRGQAVAEAFF. The DNA of the CDR3 is TGTGCCAGCAGGGGACAGGCCGTAGCTGAAGCTTTCTTT. The chain joins TRBV27 to TRBJ1-1; 8 bases are a match to TRBD1. Germline assignment: CDR1 MNHEY and CDR2 SMNVEV (reference sequence). The CDR3 runs 13 residues. V lost 6 bases and J lost 6; bases outside the gene matches: 6.

This clone was recorded only once. The chain couples TRBV27 to TRBJ1-1; 10 bases map to TRBD1. The CDR3 covers 14 residues. Germline V lookup: CDR1 MNHEY, CDR2 SMNVEV (reference sequence). Germline trimming cut 5 bases from V and 4 bases from J; bases unmatched to any gene: 4. CDR3: CASSLRQGATEAFF. The CDR3 DNA reads as TGTGCCAGCAGTCTCAGACAGGGGGCCACTGAAGCTTTCTTT.

V is TRBV10-3 and J is TRBJ2-7; 8 bases agree with TRBD2. Losses at the gene ends were 2 bases for V and 6 bases for J; bases not matched to a gene: 6. Looked up from germline, CDR1 is ENHRY and CDR2 is SYGVKD. The CDR3 covers 14 residues. The CDR3: CAISEGTSNAEQYF. CDR3 nucleotides: TGTGCCATCAGTGAGGGGACTAGTAATGCCGAGCAGTACTTC.

The chain carries TRBV3-1 (or the pseudogene TRBV3-2) and TRBJ2-2; TRBD1 aligns across 10 bases. Losses at the gene ends were 3 bases for V and 5 bases for J; bases not matched to a gene: 12. Looked up from germline, CDR1 is LGHDT and CDR2 is YNNKEL (reference sequence). The CDR3 is 18 residues long. CDR3: CASSQLPGQGKGTGELFF. CDR3 DNA sequence: TGTGCCAGCAGCCAGCTCCCGGGACAGGGGAAAGGGACCGGGGAGCTGTTTTTT.

V and J are TRBV15 and TRBJ2-3, with 9 bases matching TRBD2. CDR1 is LNHNV and CDR2 is YYDKDF in the germline V gene (reference sequence). Trimming took 0 bases from V and 4 from J; bases not matched to a gene: 8. The CDR3 totals 17 residues. The CDR3 DNA reads as TGTGCCACCAGCAGAGATCTGGCGGGGGGGGTGTCAGATACGCAGTATTTT. Its translation is CATSRDLAGGVSDTQYF.

The chain employs TRBV6-4 and TRBJ1-1; TRBD1 agrees at 7 bases. Germline CDR1 reads MRHNA; CDR2 reads SNTAGT. Trimming removed 5 bases from V and 1 base from J; junction bases left unmatched: 1. The CDR3 is made up of 13 amino acids. This CDR3 reads CASSRQGNTEAFF. The CDR3 DNA reads TGTGCCAGCAGTCGACAGGGGAACACTGAAGCTTTCTTT.

This clone is classed as medium-sized (0.01 to 0.1%). Other DNA sequences in the same sample also yield this CDR3. The CDR3 DNA follows: TGTGCCAGCAGTCCGGGACAGGGCTCCTACGAGCAGTACTTC. Its protein is CASSPGQGSYEQYF. The rearrangement joins TRBV6-5 to TRBJ2-7; the match to TRBD1 covers 9 bases. V was clipped by 5 bases and J by 0 bases; unmatched bases: 2. This CDR3 spans 14 amino acids. Germline V CDR1 and CDR2: MNHEY, SVGAGI.

This chain joins TRBV28 and TRBJ2-7; 9 bases line up with TRBD1. The CDR3 length is 15 residues. Trimming took 5 bases from V and 2 from J; bases not matched to a gene: 7. The germline CDR1 and CDR2 sequences are MDHEN and SYDVKM. In DNA form, the CDR3 reads TGTGCCAGCAGTGCCCGGGACAGGGTCACCTACGAGCAGTACTTC. It is translated as CASSARDRVTYEQYF.

CDR3 bases: TGTGCCAGCAGCGGACAGGGATACGAGCAGTACTTC. Translation gives CASSGQGYEQYF. The gene calls are TRBV2 and TRBJ2-7; TRBD1 agrees at 8 bases. The CDR3 covers 12 residues. Germline V gene sequence: CDR1 SNHLY, CDR2 FYNNEI. The J segment lost 4 bases and the V segment lost 6 bases, leaving 2 bases of the junction unmatched. The whole variable domain, remainder taken from reference TRBV2 and TRBJ2-7, is EPEVTQTPSHQVTQMGQEVILRCVPISNHLYFYWYRQILGQKVEFLVSFYNNEISEKSEIFDDQFSVERPDGSNFTLKIRSTKLEDSAMYFCASSGQGYEQYFGPGTRLTVT.